The sequence of this T cell receptor (beta chain) was determined in a study of blood T cells in healthy people across ages. This clonotype showed up just a few times. Germline V lookup: CDR1 LGHDT, CDR2 YNNKEL (reference sequence). This CDR3 has 16 residues. The V and J ends lost 1 base and 6 bases respectively, with 19 bases between them. Together with a sample-barcoded 5' primer, a J-beta primer mix was included in a second PCR lasting roughly 7 to 11 cycles. MiXCR was run by TCRdb on the 5' RACE reads, yielding one entry per CDR3 protein. The sample has around 1,800,000 distinct CDR3 sequences; approximately 39% are singletons.

Source material: blood. The genes are TRBV3-1 and TRBJ2-7; D might be TRBD2 (6 bases). This TCR was sampled from a human donor in good health. CDR3 nucleotide sequence: TGTGCCAGCAGCCAAGGGGCGATGGCAGGGAGGTCCGAGCAGTACTTC. This codes for CASSQGAMAGRSEQYF.